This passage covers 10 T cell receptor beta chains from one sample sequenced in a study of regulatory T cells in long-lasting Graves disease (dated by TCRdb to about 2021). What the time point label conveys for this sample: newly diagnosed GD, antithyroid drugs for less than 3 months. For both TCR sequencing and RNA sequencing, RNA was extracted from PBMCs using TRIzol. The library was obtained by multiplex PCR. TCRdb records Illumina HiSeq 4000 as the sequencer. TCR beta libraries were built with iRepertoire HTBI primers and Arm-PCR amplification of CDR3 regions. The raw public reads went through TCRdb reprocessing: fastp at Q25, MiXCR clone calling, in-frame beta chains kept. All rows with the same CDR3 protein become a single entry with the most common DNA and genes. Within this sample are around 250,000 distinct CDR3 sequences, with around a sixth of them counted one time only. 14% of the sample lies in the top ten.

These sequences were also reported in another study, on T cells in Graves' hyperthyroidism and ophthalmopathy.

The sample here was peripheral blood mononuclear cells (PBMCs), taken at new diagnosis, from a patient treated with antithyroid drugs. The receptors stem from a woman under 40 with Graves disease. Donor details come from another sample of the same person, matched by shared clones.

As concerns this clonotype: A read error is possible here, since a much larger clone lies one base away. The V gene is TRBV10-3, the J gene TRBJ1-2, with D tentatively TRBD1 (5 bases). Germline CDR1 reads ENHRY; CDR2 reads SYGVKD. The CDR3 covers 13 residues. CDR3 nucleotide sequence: TGTGCCACCAGTGAGGGGACGGTCTATGGCTACACCTTC. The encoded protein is CATSEGTVYGYTF.

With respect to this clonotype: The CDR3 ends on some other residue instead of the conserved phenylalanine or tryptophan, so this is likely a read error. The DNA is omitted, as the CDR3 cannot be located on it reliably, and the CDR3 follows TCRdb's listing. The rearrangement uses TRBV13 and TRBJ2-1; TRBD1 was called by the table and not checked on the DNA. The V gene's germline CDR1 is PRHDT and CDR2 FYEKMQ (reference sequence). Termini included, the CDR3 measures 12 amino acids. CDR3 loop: CASSLVAGAPPL.

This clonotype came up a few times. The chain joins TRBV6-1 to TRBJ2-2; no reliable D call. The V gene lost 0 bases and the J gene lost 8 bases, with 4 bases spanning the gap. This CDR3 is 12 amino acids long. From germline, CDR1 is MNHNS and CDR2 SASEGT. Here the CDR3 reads CASSEAGGELFF. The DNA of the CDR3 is TGTGCCAGCAGTGAAGCCGGAGGGGAGCTGTTTTTT.

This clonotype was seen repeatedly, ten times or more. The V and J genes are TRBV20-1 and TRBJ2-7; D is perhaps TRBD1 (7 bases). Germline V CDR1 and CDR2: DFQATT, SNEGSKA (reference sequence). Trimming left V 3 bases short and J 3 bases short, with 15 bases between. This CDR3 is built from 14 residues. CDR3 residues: CSARIGTAGYEQYF. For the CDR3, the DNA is TGCAGTGCTAGGATCGGGACAGCGGGCTACGAGCAGTACTTC.

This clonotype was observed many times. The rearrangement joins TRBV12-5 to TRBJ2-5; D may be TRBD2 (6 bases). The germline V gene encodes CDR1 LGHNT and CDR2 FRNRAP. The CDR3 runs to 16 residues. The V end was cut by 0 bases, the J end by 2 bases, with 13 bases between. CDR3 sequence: CASGLVLGTAQETQYF. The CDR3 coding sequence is TGTGCTAGTGGTTTGGTACTAGGGACTGCGCAAGAGACCCAGTACTTC.

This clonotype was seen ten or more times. The CDR3, as DNA: TGTGCCAGCAGTCGAAAATCGGGCGAGACCCAGTACTTC. It codes for CASSRKSGETQYF. V gene TRBV6-1 combines with J gene TRBJ2-5; D remains ambiguous. Germline V gives CDR1 MNHNS, CDR2 SASEGT. V was cut by 5 bases and J by 5 bases, with 12 bases left in between. The CDR3 has 13 amino acids.

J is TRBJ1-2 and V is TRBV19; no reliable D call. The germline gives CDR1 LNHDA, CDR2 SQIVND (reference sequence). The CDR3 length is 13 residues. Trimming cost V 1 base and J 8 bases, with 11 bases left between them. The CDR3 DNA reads TGTGCCAGTAGTATAGCGGGTATCGTGGGCTACACCTTC. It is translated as CASSIAGIVGYTF.

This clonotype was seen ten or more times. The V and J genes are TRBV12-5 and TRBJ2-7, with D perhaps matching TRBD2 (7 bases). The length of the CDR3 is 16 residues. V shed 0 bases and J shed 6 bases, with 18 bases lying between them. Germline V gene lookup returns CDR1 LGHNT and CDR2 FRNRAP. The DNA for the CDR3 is TGTGCTAGTGGTTTGGTAATAACGGGGGGCTGTTGCGAGCAGTACTTC. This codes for CASGLVITGGCCEQYF.

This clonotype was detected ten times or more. Written as DNA, the CDR3 is TGCAGCGTGGACAGGGGTGGAGTCACTGAAGCTTTCTTT. Translating gives CSVDRGGVTEAFF. The chain couples TRBV29-1 to TRBJ1-1, with 9 bases fitting TRBD1. This CDR3 comprises 13 residues. Per germline, CDR1 SQVTM and CDR2 ANQGSEA. V was clipped by 6 bases and J by 4 bases; unmatched bases: 6.

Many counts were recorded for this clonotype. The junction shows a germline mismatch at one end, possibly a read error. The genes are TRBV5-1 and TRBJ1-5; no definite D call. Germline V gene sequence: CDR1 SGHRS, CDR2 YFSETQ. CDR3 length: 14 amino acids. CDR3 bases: TGTGCCAGCAGCAAATTATCGGGTAATCAGCCCCAGCATTTT. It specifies CASSKLSGNQPQHF.